Below, one T cell receptor (beta chain) is given with its context. Generated by immunoSEQ multiplex PCR, the TCRdb table keeps only in-frame clones and is missing some. Seen here are about 33,000 clones, roughly nine tenths observed once, and the top ten hold around 2.8%. This CDR3 is built from 15 residues. Trimming stripped 2 bases from V and 7 bases from J, with 18 bases between. Germline V CDR1 and CDR2: GTSNPN, SVGIG (reference sequence). This entry comes from a study of T cell changes during pregnancy in multiple sclerosis. The chain combines TRBV30 with TRBJ1-5; D is ambiguous. The sample in question was CD4+ T cells from peripheral blood mononuclear cells, obtained in the third trimester of pregnancy. The TCR comes from a female donor in good health, enrolled as a control in a pregnancy study. In nucleotides, the CDR3 is TGTGCCTGGAGTTCCCTGTCGGTATCTAACCAGCCCCAGCATTTT. It is translated as CAWSSLSVSNQPQHF.